This T cell receptor beta chain was identified during a study of T cell responses to AZD1222 COVID-19 vaccine. Profiling relied on immunoSEQ multiplex PCR, and the TCRdb table lists in-frame clones only, not all of them. The sample contains about 110,000 clones, 70% to 90% of which appear only once. This CDR3 region has 16 residues. Germline V gives CDR1 SGHTA, CDR2 FQGTGA. The junction had 5 bases not matched to a gene; V was cut back by 2 bases and J by 1 base. This clonotype was sampled from an adult in good health. The material was peripheral blood, obtained on day 0 of AZD1222 vaccination. This sequence joins TRBV7-3 and TRBJ2-3, with TRBD2 matching over 8 bases. DNA for the CDR3: TGTGCCAGCAGCTTATCCGGGGGGGCCGGCACAGATACGCAGTATTTT. Its protein product is CASSLSGGAGTDTQYF.